This TCR beta chain was found in a study of blood T cell repertoires in COVID-19. Study summary: Collection of acute and convalescent COVID-19 samples took place in the United States, Italy and Spain. From T cells, B-cell-depleted T cells, or PBMCs came the material, which was cDNA or gDNA.

Authors' analysis steps: Scientists estimated how many nucleated cells there were by amplifying reference gene primers. Generated by immunoSEQ multiplex PCR, the TCRdb table keeps only in-frame clones and is missing some. The DNA gave D and trimming, while V, J and clone size come from that table. The top ten hold approximately 33% of the sample, which has 75,000 or so clones, roughly 80% seen once. CDR1 SGHKS and CDR2 YYEKEE come from the germline V gene (reference sequence). The CDR3 has 15 residues. Trimming removed 1 base at V and 1 base at J, with 11 bases between. The source of this sequence is a woman in her 70s with acute or convalescent COVID-19. Input material: peripheral blood. J is TRBJ1-1 and V is TRBV5-5; no definite D call. In nucleotides, the CDR3 is TGTGCCAGCAGCTTGAAACTACGGAAGAACACTGAAGCTTTCTTT. It translates to CASSLKLRKNTEAFF.